The clone carrying this T cell receptor beta chain has just one count. This record comes from a study of blood T cell repertoires in COVID-19. About the research overall: The analysed material was cDNA or gDNA that came from T cells, B-cell-depleted T cells, or PBMCs.

The CDR3 spans 15 residues. V shed 6 bases and J 5 bases; nucleotides not matched to a gene: 8. Germline loops: CDR1 MNHEY, CDR2 SVGAGI. The participants were between roughly 18 and 100 years old and came from 24 US areas. Participants' own reports of clinical history determined their cohort assignment. In the authors' workflow: It was from reference gene primer amplification that nucleated cell counts were estimated. Libraries were prepared by immunoSEQ multiplex PCR; TCRdb keeps only in-frame clonotypes and omits some of them. The V and J calls and the clone size are those of that table, but D and trimming were determined from the DNA. This table has roughly 140,000 clones, about 82% appearing once.

The sequencing sample was made of PBMCs or T cells enriched from blood (not recorded which). The V call is TRBV6-5, the J call TRBJ1-2; 11 bases map to TRBD1. This receptor was identified in a woman between 40 and 55 years old who had recovered from COVID-19. In DNA, the CDR3 is TGTGCCAGCAGGGAGGGACAGGGGGTATTATATGGCTACACCTTC. This encodes CASREGQGVLYGYTF.